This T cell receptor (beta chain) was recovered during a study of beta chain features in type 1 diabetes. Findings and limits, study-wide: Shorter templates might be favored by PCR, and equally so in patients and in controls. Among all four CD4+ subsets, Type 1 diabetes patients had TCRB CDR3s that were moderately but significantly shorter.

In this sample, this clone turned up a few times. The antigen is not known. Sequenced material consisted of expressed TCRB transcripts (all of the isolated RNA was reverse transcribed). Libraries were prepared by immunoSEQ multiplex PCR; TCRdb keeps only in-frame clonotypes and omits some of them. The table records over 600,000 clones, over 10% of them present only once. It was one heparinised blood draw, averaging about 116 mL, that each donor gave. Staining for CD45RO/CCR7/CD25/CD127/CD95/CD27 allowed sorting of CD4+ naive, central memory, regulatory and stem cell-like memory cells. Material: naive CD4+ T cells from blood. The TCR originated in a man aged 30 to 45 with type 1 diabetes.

CDR3 DNA sequence: TGTGCCAGCAGTTCCCCGTGGACCGGGGAGCTGTTTTTT. Translating it yields CASSSPWTGELFF. The rearrangement uses TRBV6-5 and TRBJ2-2; D unclear. The germline V and J ends were trimmed by 4 bases and 5 bases, with 8 bases remaining between them. CDR1 is MNHEY, CDR2 SVGAGI, per germline. There are 13 residues in the CDR3.